What follows are 16 T cell receptor beta chains derived from one specimen sequenced in a study of shared clonotypes between healthy human individuals. Repertoires were generated with immunoSEQ multiplex PCR, while TCRdb's copy carries only in-frame clones and drops some. The data hold hundreds of thousands of clones, with 90% to 97% observed a single time. The sample comprised naive CD4+ T cells sorted from blood. The subset was: CD45RA+ positively selected. The source of these receptors is a woman in her 30s in good health.

This clone was recorded once. This sequence joins TRBV18 and TRBJ2-7; the match to TRBD1 covers 7 bases. The CDR3 spans 13 residues. The V segment lost 0 bases and the J segment 4 bases; nucleotides outside the gene matches: 0. CDR1 is KGHSH and CDR2 is LQKENI in the germline V gene. CDR3 DNA: TGTGCCAGCTCACCACCGACAGGGTACGAGCAGTACTTC. Its protein product is CASSPPTGYEQYF.

The V gene is TRBV4-1, the J gene TRBJ1-1; D is ambiguous. This CDR3 spans 16 amino acids. V was trimmed by 2 bases and J by 4 bases, leaving 17 bases between them. Germline V gives CDR1 MGHRA, CDR2 YSYEKL. CDR3 nucleotide sequence: TGCGCCAGCAGCCAACCAACAAAGGGTCTGGGCACTGAAGCTTTCTTT. This sequence encodes CASSQPTKGLGTEAFF.

This chain uses TRBV6-5 with TRBJ2-2; 8 nucleotides match TRBD2. This CDR3 region has 14 residues. The germline CDR1 and CDR2 sequences are MNHEY and SVGAGI. Trimming at V came to 3 bases and at J to 7 bases, leaving 4 bases not matched to a gene. CDR3 nucleotide sequence: TGTGCCAGCAGTTATTCACTAGCGGACGGGGAGCTGTTTTTT. Translated: CASSYSLADGELFF.

In this sample, this clone turned up once. J is TRBJ2-1 and V is TRBV6-1; D gene uncertain. The CDR3 length is 12 residues. V was pared by 6 bases and J by 3 bases, with 6 bases between. Germline V gene data show CDR1 as MNHNS and CDR2 as SASEGT. CDR3: CASRLDYNEQFF. The CDR3, as DNA: TGTGCCAGCAGGCTGGACTACAATGAGCAGTTCTTC.

The CDR3 protein is CASSGGQSTDTQYF. The CDR3 DNA reads as TGCGCCAGCAGCGGGGGACAATCCACAGATACGCAGTATTTT. The rearrangement uses TRBV5-1 and TRBJ2-3; D perhaps matches TRBD1 (6 bases). The CDR3 spans 14 residues. CDR1 is SGHRS, CDR2 YFSETQ, per germline. V was trimmed by 4 bases and J by 2 bases, leaving 11 bases between them.

This clone came up a few times. The gene calls are TRBV28 and TRBJ2-7; D is uncertain. The CDR3 covers 11 residues. V lost 4 bases, J lost 7 bases, and 8 bases lay in between. Germline CDR1 and CDR2: MDHEN and SYDVKM. The CDR3 here is CASSSRWEQYF. In nucleotides, the CDR3 is TGTGCCAGCAGTTCTAGGTGGGAGCAGTACTTC.

In nucleotides, the CDR3 is TGTGCCAGCAGCGTAGGGGGACTAGCGGGATTCACGGCCTACAATGAGCAGTTCTTC. Protein product: CASSVGGLAGFTAYNEQFF. V gene TRBV9 combines with J gene TRBJ2-1, with TRBD2 matching 13 bases. The junction had 8 bases not matched to a gene; V was cut back by 0 bases and J by 2 bases. CDR3 length: 19 residues. Germline values: CDR1 SGDLS, CDR2 YYNGEE. Looking up the rest from reference TRBV9 and TRBJ2-1 gives the full variable domain: DSGVTQTPKHLITATGQRVTLRCSPRSGDLSVYWYQQSLDQGLQFLIQYYNGEERAKGNILERFSAQQFPDLHSELNLSSLELGDSALYFCASSVGGLAGFTAYNEQFFGPGTRLTVL.

With respect to this clone: Distinct nucleotide sequences in the sample also encode this CDR3. The V and J genes are TRBV28 and TRBJ1-2; no reliable D call. Germline assignment: CDR1 MDHEN and CDR2 SYDVKM. The CDR3 is 12 residues long. V was pared by 2 bases and J by 8 bases, with 9 bases between. In DNA form, the CDR3 reads TGTGCCAGCAGTTTAGGCGGCGGCGGCTACACCTTC. It encodes CASSLGGGGYTF.

The V gene is TRBV5-8, the J gene TRBJ2-1; 8 nucleotides line up with TRBD1. The J segment lost 0 bases and the V segment lost 6 bases, leaving 8 bases of the junction unmatched. The CDR3 totals 16 residues. Germline V gives CDR1 SGHTS, CDR2 YDEGEE. This CDR3 is CASTSGQAYSYNEQFF. The CDR3 bases are TGTGCCAGCACCTCGGGACAGGCGTACTCCTACAATGAGCAGTTCTTC. The full variable domain, its missing parts supplied by reference TRBV5-8 and TRBJ2-1, is EAGVTQSPTHLIKTRGQQATLRCSPISGHTSVYWYQQALGLGLQFLLWYDEGEERNRGNFPPRFSGRQFPNYSSELNVNALELEDSALYLCASTSGQAYSYNEQFFGPGTRLTVL.

J is TRBJ2-1 and V is TRBV29-1; D is perhaps TRBD2 (5 bases). The germline V gene encodes CDR1 SQVTM and CDR2 ANQGSEA. V lost 0 bases, J lost 3 bases, and 24 bases lay in between. The CDR3 consists of 19 residues. The CDR3 loop is CSVEDFSALFGFSYNEQFF. DNA for the CDR3: TGCAGCGTTGAAGATTTTAGCGCTTTGTTCGGGTTCAGCTACAATGAGCAGTTCTTC.

The J gene is TRBJ2-1, the V gene TRBV4-1, with D tentatively TRBD1 or TRBD2 (5 bases each). The V gene's germline CDR1 is MGHRA and CDR2 YSYEKL. There are 15 residues in the CDR3. Deletions cut 0 bases from V and 9 bases from J, with 15 bases between. The CDR3 spells CASSQDFPGRPEQFF. CDR3 nucleotides: TGCGCCAGCAGCCAAGACTTCCCGGGGCGGCCTGAGCAGTTCTTC.

The rearrangement joins TRBV6-5 to TRBJ2-1; TRBD2 matches at 14 bases. With V trimmed by 5 bases and J by 3 bases, 0 bases remained unmatched. The CDR3 loop spans 15 amino acids. CDR1 and CDR2 from the germline V gene are MNHEY and SVGAGI. The DNA of the CDR3 is TGTGCCAGCAGTGGGACTAGCGGGAGCTACAATGAGCAGTTCTTC. Its translation is CASSGTSGSYNEQFF.

The chain uses TRBV5-1 and TRBJ2-2; the D gene is possibly TRBD2 (6 bases). V was shortened by 6 bases and J by 3 bases, with 15 bases between the two germline ends. CDR3 size: 15 residues. Per the germline V gene, CDR1 is SGHRS and CDR2 is YFSETQ. The CDR3 is CASTWRGLDTGELFF. CDR3 DNA sequence: TGCGCCAGCACTTGGAGGGGTTTGGACACCGGGGAGCTGTTTTTT.

The chain couples TRBV11-2 to TRBJ2-5, with D perhaps TRBD1 (5 bases). The CDR3 is 16 amino acids. In germline, CDR1 is SGHAT, CDR2 FQNNGV. The V and J ends lost 0 bases and 1 base respectively, with 12 bases between them. DNA for the CDR3: TGTGCCAGCAGCTTAGACGAGACAGCCTCCCAAGAGACCCAGTACTTC. Its protein is CASSLDETASQETQYF.

The chain uses TRBV5-1 and TRBJ1-3, with D possibly TRBD1 on 5 matching bases. The CDR3 is 14 residues long. Trimming cost V 4 bases and J 1 base, with 9 bases left between them. Germline CDR1 and CDR2: SGHRS and YFSETQ. The CDR3 nucleotides are TGCGCCAGCAGCCTTCAGGGATCTGGAAACACCATATATTTT. This encodes CASSLQGSGNTIYF.

J is TRBJ2-7 and V is TRBV5-1, with TRBD2 matching 8 bases. The CDR3 is 15 residues long. Germline CDR1 is SGHRS and CDR2 is YFSETQ. V was pared by 4 bases and J by 2 bases, with 8 bases of the junction left unmatched. CDR3 coding DNA: TGCGCCAGCAGCCCCACAACTAGCGGTACCTACGAGCAGTACTTC. This encodes CASSPTTSGTYEQYF.